This entry is about one T cell receptor beta chain. Its target is not known. The CDR3 is 13 residues long. The V gene's germline CDR1 is SEHNR and CDR2 FQNEAQ (reference sequence). V lost 4 bases and J lost 8, with 12 bases in between. The record originates from a study of T-cell memory formation after mild COVID-19. Overall study results and limits: The second-wave clones peaking on day 37 were not confirmed as SARS-CoV-2-specific.

5'RACE primed at constant segments yielded TCR alpha and TCR beta cDNA libraries bearing sample barcodes and UMIs. TCRdb re-called the 5' RACE reads through MiXCR, storing one row per CDR3 protein. The sample has 75,000 to 95,000 distinct CDR3 sequences, roughly 15% seen once. The origin of this receptor is a young man who had mild COVID-19 (a few samples of this study predate the infection). Cell type and time point are not known. Sequencing used PBMCs or a T cell subset sorted from them (not recorded which). V is TRBV7-9 and J is TRBJ1-5; D ambiguous. CDR3 protein: CASSSTGFEPQHF. CDR3 DNA: TGTGCCAGCAGCTCAACGGGGTTTGAGCCCCAGCATTTT.